This T cell receptor beta chain derives from a study of T cells in Graves' hyperthyroidism and ophthalmopathy. Study observations and caveats: Among thyroid clonotypes expanded above 0.001, most also appeared in blood.

The study left out patients who had uncontrolled infection, other autoimmune disease, pregnancy or lactation. Clinical symptoms, serum thyroxine, TRAb, thyroid ultrasound and orbital computed tomography informed diagnoses. RNA transcripts yielded amplified TCR beta CDR3 regions. First-round RT-PCR of the TCR CDR3 relied on the HTBI primer set. TCRdb redid the calling of the multiplex PCR reads with MiXCR, one entry per CDR3 protein. Here the sample spans over 250,000 distinct CDR3 sequences, 25% being singletons. The V gene's germline CDR1 is MNHNS and CDR2 SASEGT. The junction had 4 bases not matched to a gene; V was cut back by 4 bases and J by 2 bases. The CDR3 runs 15 residues. This clonotype was recorded at least ten times. Its antigen is currently unknown.

This TCR derives from a man aged 35-49 years with Graves' hyperthyroidism that later progressed to Graves' ophthalmopathy. This chain uses TRBV6-1 with TRBJ2-3, with 9 positions matching TRBD2. The sequencing input was blood. The DNA of the CDR3 is TGTGCCAGCAGTGGAGCGGGAGGCCACACAGATACGCAGTATTTT. Amino acid sequence: CASSGAGGHTDTQYF.